These 5 T cell receptor beta chains were all obtained from the same sample, sequenced in a study of blood T cells in healthy people across ages. The authors ran a second PCR of roughly 7 to 11 cycles using a sample-barcoded 5' primer and a J-beta primer mix. TCRdb recomputed calls from the 5' RACE reads with MiXCR, one row per CDR3 protein. The repertoire holds approximately 780,000 distinct CDR3 sequences, 20% to 30% seen once, with less than 3.5% in the top ten. These data are also associated with another study on T cells of mothers and their children.

The sequenced sample was blood. The receptors originated from a boy between 10 and 17 years old in good health.

The gene calls are TRBV6-2 or TRBV6-3 and TRBJ1-1; no definite D call. The CDR3 extends over 13 amino acids. Germline V gene lookup returns CDR1 MNHEY and CDR2 SVGEGT. The V end was cut by 0 bases, the J end by 11 bases, with 13 bases between. DNA of the CDR3: TGTGCCAGCAGTTACTCGGGCGATAAACTGGCTTTCTTT. This translates into CASSYSGDKLAFF.

The V call is TRBV20-1, the J call TRBJ2-1, with TRBD2 identical over 8 bases. The CDR3 is made up of 17 amino acids. Germline-derived CDR1 and CDR2 are DFQATT and SNEGSKA (reference sequence). Trimming removed 5 bases from V and 0 bases from J; junction bases left unmatched: 12. CDR3 sequence: CSAPIPSGFSSYNEQFF. The CDR3 DNA is TGCAGTGCTCCTATTCCTAGCGGGTTTAGCTCCTACAATGAGCAGTTCTTC.

In DNA, the CDR3 is TGCGCCAGCAGCATCACAGGGGGTTCGGGCTCCGAGCAGTACTTC. Translated: CASSITGGSGSEQYF. This chain uses TRBV4-1 with TRBJ2-7; TRBD1 agrees at 8 bases. V lost 5 bases, J lost 6 bases, and 12 bases stayed unmatched. The germline CDR1 and CDR2 sequences are MGHRA and YSYEKL. The CDR3 sequence is 15 residues long.

The sample holds a few counts of this clonotype. The chain employs TRBV9 and TRBJ1-2; 8 bases line up with TRBD1. In germline, CDR1 is SGDLS, CDR2 YYNGEE. This CDR3 region has 13 residues. The J segment lost 6 bases and the V segment lost 5 bases, leaving 6 bases of the junction unmatched. CDR3: CASSQTGAHGYTF. The CDR3 coding sequence is TGTGCCAGCAGTCAGACAGGGGCACATGGCTACACCTTC.

This clonotype was observed a handful of times. This chain joins TRBV4-1 and TRBJ2-7; D unresolved. Trimming removed 0 bases from V and 5 bases from J, with 14 bases in between. CDR3 length: 15 amino acids. Per germline, CDR1 MGHRA and CDR2 YSYEKL. The CDR3 sequence: CASSQESETVDEQYF. The DNA for the CDR3 is TGCGCCAGCAGCCAAGAATCGGAGACTGTGGACGAGCAGTACTTC.